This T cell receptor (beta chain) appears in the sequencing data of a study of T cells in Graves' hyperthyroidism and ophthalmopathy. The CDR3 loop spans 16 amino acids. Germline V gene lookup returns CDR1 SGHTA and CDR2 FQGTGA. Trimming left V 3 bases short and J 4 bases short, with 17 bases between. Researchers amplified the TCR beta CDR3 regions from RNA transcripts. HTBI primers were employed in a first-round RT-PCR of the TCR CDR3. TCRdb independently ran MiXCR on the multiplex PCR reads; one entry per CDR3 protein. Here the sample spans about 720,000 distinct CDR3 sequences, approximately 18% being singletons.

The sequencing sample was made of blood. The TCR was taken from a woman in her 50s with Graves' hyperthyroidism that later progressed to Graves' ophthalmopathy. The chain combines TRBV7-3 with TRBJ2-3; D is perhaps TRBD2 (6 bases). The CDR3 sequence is CASSLGGVGASDTQYF. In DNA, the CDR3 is TGTGCCAGCAGCTTGGGCGGGGTCGGCGCATCAGATACGCAGTATTTT.